The next 5 T cell receptor beta chains were all read from a single sample in a study of monozygotic twins with inflammatory bowel disease. TCRdb re-called the 5' RACE reads and catalogs CDR3 proteins one per entry, DNA excluded. The sample data list fewer than 350,000 distinct CDR3 sequences. The sample was blood. These receptors were collected from a human donor with ulcerative colitis or Crohn's disease, or a healthy co-twin of an affected twin (not recorded which).

The rearrangement links TRBV5-1 to TRBJ2-7; the D call from TCRdb, TRBD2, cannot be confirmed without DNA. From germline, CDR1 is SGHRS and CDR2 YFSETQ. The CDR3 is made up of 13 amino acids. CDR3 protein: CASGLAIGGEQYF.

The V gene is TRBV7-2, the J gene TRBJ2-2; TCRdb picks TRBD1, but there is no DNA to check that call. CDR1 SGHTA and CDR2 FQGNSA come from the germline V gene. The CDR3 is 15 amino acids. The CDR3 loop reads CASRPGTGSTGELFF.

The J gene is TRBJ2-5, the V gene TRBV21-1; checking the TCRdb D call of TRBD2 is not possible without DNA. TRBV21-1 is a listed pseudogene. The CDR3 loop spans 14 amino acids. CDR3 loop: CASSTPRGEETQYF.

This chain connects TRBV10-3 to TRBJ2-7; the TCRdb D gene call, TRBD1, has no DNA to confirm it. Germline values: CDR1 ENHRY, CDR2 SYGVKD. The CDR3 runs to 14 residues. This chain's CDR3 is CAISLGTGGNEQYF.

The J gene is TRBJ2-5, the V gene TRBV7-2; checking the TCRdb D call of TRBD1 is not possible without DNA. Germline assignment: CDR1 SGHTA and CDR2 FQGNSA. This CDR3 has 15 residues. The CDR3 sequence: CASSLAWQGQETQYF.